This TCR beta chain is drawn from a study of a mutant IDH1 vaccine in newly diagnosed glioma. Study outcomes and limitations: A vaccine-induced immune response developed in 93.3% of the patients.

CDR3 size: 14 residues. From germline, CDR1 is SGHTA and CDR2 FQGNSA. Losses at the gene ends were 1 base for V and 7 bases for J; bases not matched to a gene: 1. Turning to this clone: Its cognate antigen is unknown.

Some clones are missing from TCRdb's copy, which holds only in-frame ones; the method was immunoSEQ multiplex PCR. The table records around 44,000 clones, around 80% of them present only once. Sample time point: week 35, safety follow-up. Topical imiquimod was applied with each vaccine dose, which held 300 ug of mutant IDH1 20-mer peptide. New IDH1-mutant, ATRX-lost WHO grade 3 or 4 astrocytomas occurred in donors. This receptor was obtained from a man in his forties with glioma. This specimen consisted of PBMCs, obtained from a glioma patient whose treatment included an IDH1 peptide vaccine. This chain joins TRBV7-2 and TRBJ2-1; 10 bases are shared with TRBD2. The CDR3 is CASSLVSGGNEQFF. The CDR3, as DNA: TGTGCCAGCAGCTTAGTTAGCGGGGGGAATGAGCAGTTCTTC. The full variable domain, with the rest looked up from reference TRBV7-2 and TRBJ2-1, is GAGVSQSPSNKVTEKGKDVELRCDPISGHTALYWYRQSLGQGLEFLIYFQGNSAPDKSGLPSDRFSAERTGGSVSTLTIQRTQQEDSAVYLCASSLVSGGNEQFFGPGTRLTVL.